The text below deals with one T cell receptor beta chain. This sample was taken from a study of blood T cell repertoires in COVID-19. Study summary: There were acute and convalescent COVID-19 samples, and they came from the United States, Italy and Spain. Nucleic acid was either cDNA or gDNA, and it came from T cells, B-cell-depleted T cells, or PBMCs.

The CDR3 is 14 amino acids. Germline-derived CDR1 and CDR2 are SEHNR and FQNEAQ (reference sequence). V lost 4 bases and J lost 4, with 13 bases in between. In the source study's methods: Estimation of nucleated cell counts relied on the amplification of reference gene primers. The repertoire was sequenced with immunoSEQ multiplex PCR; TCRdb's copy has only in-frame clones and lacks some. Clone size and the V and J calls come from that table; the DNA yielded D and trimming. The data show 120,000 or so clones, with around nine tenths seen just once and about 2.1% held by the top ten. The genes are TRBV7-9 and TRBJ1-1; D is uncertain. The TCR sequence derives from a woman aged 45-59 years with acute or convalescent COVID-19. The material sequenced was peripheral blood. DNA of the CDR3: TGTGCCAGCAGCTCGACGGGATCCGGCACTGAAGCTTTCTTT. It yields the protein CASSSTGSGTEAFF.